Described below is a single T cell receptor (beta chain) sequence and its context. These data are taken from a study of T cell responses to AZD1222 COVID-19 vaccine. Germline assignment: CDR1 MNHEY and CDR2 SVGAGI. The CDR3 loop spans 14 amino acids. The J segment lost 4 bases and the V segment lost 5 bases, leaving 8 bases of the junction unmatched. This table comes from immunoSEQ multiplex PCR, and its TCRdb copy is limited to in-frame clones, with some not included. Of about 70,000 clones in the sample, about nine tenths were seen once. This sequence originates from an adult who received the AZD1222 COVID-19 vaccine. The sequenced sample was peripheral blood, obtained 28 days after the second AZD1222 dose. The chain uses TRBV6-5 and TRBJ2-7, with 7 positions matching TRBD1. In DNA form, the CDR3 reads TGTGCCAGCAGTCACACAGGGGCGCAGTACGAGCAGTACTTC. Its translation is CASSHTGAQYEQYF.